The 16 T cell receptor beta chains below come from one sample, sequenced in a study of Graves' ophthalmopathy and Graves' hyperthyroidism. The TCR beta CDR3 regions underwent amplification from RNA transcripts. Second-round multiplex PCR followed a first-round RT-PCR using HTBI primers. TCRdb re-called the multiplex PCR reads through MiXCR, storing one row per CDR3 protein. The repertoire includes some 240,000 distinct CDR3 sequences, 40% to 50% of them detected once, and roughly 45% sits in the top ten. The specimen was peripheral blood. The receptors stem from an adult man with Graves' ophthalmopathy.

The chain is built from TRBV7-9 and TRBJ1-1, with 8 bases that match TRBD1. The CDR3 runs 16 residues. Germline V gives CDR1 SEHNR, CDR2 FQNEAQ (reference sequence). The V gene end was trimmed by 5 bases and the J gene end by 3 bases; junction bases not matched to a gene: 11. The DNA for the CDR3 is TGTGCCAGCAGCGCCCCCCCGGGACAGGACGACACTGAAGCTTTCTTT. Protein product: CASSAPPGQDDTEAFF.

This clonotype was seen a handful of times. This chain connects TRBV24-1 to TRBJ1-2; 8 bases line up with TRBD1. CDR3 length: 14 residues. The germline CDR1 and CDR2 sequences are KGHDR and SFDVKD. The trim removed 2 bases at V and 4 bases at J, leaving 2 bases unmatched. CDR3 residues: CATSDSTGGYGYTF. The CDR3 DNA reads TGTGCCACCAGTGATTCTACAGGGGGCTATGGCTACACCTTC.

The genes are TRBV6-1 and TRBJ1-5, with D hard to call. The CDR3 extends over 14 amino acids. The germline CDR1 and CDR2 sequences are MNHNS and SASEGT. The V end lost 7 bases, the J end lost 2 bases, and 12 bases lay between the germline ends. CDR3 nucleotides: TGTGCCAGCAAAGTGAACAGTCGCAATCAGCCCCAGCATTTT. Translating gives CASKVNSRNQPQHF.

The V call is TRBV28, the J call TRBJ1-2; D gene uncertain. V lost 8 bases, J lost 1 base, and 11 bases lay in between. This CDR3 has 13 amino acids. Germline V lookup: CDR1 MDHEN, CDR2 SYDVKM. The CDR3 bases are TGTGCCAGCGCTATCAGGCGTAACTATGGCTACACCTTC. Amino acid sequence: CASAIRRNYGYTF.

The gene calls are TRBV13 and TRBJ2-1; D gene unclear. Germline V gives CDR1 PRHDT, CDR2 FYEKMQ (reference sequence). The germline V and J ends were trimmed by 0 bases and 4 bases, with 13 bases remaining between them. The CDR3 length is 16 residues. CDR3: CASSLGPALGYNEQFF. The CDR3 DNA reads TGTGCCAGCAGCTTAGGGCCAGCTTTGGGGTACAATGAGCAGTTCTTC. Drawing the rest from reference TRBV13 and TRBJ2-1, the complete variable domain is AAGVIQSPRHLIKEKRETATLKCYPIPRHDTVYWYQQGPGQDPQFLISFYEKMQSDKGSIPDRFSAQQFSDYHSELNMSSLELGDSALYFCASSLGPALGYNEQFFGPGTRLTVL.

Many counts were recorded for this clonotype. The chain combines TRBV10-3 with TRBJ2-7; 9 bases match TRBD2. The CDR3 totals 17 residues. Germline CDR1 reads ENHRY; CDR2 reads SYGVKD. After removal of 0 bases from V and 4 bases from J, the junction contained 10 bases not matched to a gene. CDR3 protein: CAISESMLATSGYEQYF. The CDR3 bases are TGTGCCATCAGTGAGTCGATGTTAGCGACTAGCGGTTACGAGCAGTACTTC.

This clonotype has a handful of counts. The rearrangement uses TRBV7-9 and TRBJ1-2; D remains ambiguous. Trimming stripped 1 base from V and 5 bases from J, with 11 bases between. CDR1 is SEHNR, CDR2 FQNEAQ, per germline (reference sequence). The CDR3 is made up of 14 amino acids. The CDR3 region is CASSLGWARYGYTF. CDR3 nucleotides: TGTGCCAGCAGCTTAGGATGGGCACGTTATGGCTACACCTTC.

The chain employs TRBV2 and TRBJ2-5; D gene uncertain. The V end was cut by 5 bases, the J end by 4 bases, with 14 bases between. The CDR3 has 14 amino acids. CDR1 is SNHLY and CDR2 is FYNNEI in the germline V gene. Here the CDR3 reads CASSNAASGETQYF. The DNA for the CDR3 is TGTGCCAGCAGTAACGCGGCAAGTGGAGAGACCCAGTACTTC.

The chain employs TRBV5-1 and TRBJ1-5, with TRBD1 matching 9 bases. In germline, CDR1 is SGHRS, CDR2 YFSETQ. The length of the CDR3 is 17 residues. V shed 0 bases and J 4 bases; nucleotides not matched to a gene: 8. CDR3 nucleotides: TGCGCCAGCAGCTTGGCCCCGACAGGGGGAGGGAATCAGCCCCAGCATTTT. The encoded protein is CASSLAPTGGGNQPQHF.

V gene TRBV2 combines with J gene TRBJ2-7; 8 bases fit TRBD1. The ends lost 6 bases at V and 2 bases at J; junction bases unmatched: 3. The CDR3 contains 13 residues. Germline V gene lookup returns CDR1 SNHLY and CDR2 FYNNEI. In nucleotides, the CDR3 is TGTGCCAGCAGAGGACAGGGTGCCTACGAGCAGTACTTC. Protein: CASRGQGAYEQYF.

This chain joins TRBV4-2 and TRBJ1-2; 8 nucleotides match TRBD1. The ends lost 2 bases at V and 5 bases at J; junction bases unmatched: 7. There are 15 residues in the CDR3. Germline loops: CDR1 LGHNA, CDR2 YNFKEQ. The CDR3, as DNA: TGTGCCAGCAGCCAAATGGACAGGGCTCGGTATGGCTACACCTTC. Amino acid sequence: CASSQMDRARYGYTF.

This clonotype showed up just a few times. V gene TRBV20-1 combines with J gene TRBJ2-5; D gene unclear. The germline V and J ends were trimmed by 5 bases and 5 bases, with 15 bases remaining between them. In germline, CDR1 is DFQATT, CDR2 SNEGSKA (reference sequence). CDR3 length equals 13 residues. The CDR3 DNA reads TGCAGTGCTCCCCAGGCTGGGATTGAGACCCAGTACTTC. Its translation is CSAPQAGIETQYF.

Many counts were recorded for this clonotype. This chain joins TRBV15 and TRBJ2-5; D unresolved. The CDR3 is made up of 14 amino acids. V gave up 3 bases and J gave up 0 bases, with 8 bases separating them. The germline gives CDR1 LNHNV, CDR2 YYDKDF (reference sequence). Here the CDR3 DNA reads TGTGCCACCAGCAGGGTACAGTACCAAGAGACCCAGTACTTC. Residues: CATSRVQYQETQYF. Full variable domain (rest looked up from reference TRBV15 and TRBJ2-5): DAMVIQNPRYQVTQFGKPVTLSCSQTLNHNVMYWYQQKSSQAPKLLFHYYDKDFNNEADTPDNFQSRRPNTSFCFLDIRSPGLGDTAMYLCATSRVQYQETQYFGPGTRLLVL.

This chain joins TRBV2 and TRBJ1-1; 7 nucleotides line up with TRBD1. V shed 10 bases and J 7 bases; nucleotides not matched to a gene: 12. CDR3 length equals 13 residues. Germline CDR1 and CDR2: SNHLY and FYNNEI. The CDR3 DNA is TGTGCCAACGATGTAGAGACAGGGTTTGAAGCTTTCTTT. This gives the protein CANDVETGFEAFF.

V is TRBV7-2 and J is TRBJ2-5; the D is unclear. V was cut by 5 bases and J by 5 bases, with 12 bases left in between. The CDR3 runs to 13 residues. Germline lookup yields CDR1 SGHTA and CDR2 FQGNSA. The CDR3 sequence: CASSQDRWETQYF. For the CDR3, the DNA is TGTGCCAGCAGCCAGGACCGGTGGGAGACCCAGTACTTC.

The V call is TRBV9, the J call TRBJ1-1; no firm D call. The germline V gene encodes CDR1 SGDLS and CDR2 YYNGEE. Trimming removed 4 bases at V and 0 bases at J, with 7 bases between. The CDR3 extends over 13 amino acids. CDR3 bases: TGTGCCAGCAGCTTCCAGTTGAACACTGAAGCTTTCTTT. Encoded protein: CASSFQLNTEAFF. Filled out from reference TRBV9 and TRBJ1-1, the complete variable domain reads DSGVTQTPKHLITATGQRVTLRCSPRSGDLSVYWYQQSLDQGLQFLIQYYNGEERAKGNILERFSAQQFPDLHSELNLSSLELGDSALYFCASSFQLNTEAFFGQGTRLTVV.